This paragraph covers one TCR beta chain sequence. The sample is drawn from a study of blood T cell repertoires in COVID-19. Overall study context: Samples taken during acute and convalescent COVID-19 were collected in the United States, Italy and Spain. T cells, B-cell-depleted T cells, or PBMCs supplied cDNA or gDNA.

CDR3 length: 16 residues. Per the original methods: Researchers report that nucleated cell counts were estimated from reference gene primer amplification. Here immunoSEQ multiplex PCR was the method, and the copy in TCRdb shows in-frame clones only, minus some. D and trimming were read from the DNA, whereas the V and J calls and clone size are those reported in that table. Of under 200,000 clones listed, 85% to 95% were seen once; the top ten hold roughly 0.56%. Source material: peripheral blood. The chain is built from TRBV21-1 and TRBJ1-1. TRBV21-1 is marked as a pseudogene. The source of this sequence is a man aged 50 to 59 with acute or convalescent COVID-19. The CDR3 nucleotides are TGTGCCAGCAGCTATCTTCAGTCGGAGGTGAACACTGAAGCTTTCTTT. It specifies CASSYLQSEVNTEAFF.